A selection of T cell receptor beta chains follows, all from one sample in a study of blood T cells in healthy people across ages. TCRdb ran MiXCR on the 5' RACE reads and lists one entry per CDR3 protein. The sample shows 450,000 to 600,000 distinct CDR3 sequences, roughly a quarter of them seen only once. The same data also went into a second study, on T cells of mothers and their children.

What was sequenced was blood. The receptors come from a boy between 2 and 10 years old in good health. The CDR3 runs from the conserved cysteine through the conserved F or W. D genes are given only for firm matches. Where a row states a size, it is once, few, many or the class of an expanded clone; other rows omit it.

v_call	cdr3_length	clone_size	d_call	j_call	cdr3_aa	cdr3_nt
TRBV20-1	11	few	-	TRBJ1-1	CSARETMQAFF	TGCAGTGCTAGAGAAACCATGCAGGCTTTCTTT
TRBV5-1	12	-	-	TRBJ1-2	CASSLDGGGYTF	TGCGCCAGCAGCTTGGATGGCGGTGGCTACACCTTC
TRBV29-1	13	-	TRBD1	TRBJ2-7	CSVEGQGAYEQYF	TGCAGCGTTGAAGGACAGGGGGCTTACGAGCAGTACTTC
TRBV2	14	-	TRBD1	TRBJ2-7	CASSEGQGYYEQYF	TGTGCCAGCAGTGAGGGACAGGGGTACTACGAGCAGTACTTC
TRBV7-2	18	-	TRBD1	TRBJ1-2	CASSGLVRDSSPPLGYTF	TGTGCCAGCAGCGGCTTAGTCCGGGACAGTTCCCCACCTCTTGGCTACACCTTC
TRBV27	14	few	TRBD2	TRBJ2-5	CASSPLLAGVPQYF	TGTGCCAGCAGTCCCCTTTTAGCGGGAGTCCCCCAGTACTTC
TRBV6-5	15	-	-	TRBJ2-3	CASTLKGTTTDTQYF	TGTGCCAGCACCCTTAAGGGGACAACCACAGATACGCAGTATTTT
TRBV6-1	16	few	TRBD1	TRBJ1-4	CASSRGLTGQDEKLFF	TGTGCCAGCAGTAGGGGCCTCACGGGACAGGATGAAAAACTGTTTTTT
TRBV10-3	15	once	-	TRBJ2-2	CANRGGRGNTGELFF	TGTGCCAACAGAGGTGGGCGGGGGAACACCGGGGAGCTGTTTTTT
TRBV4-2	11	many	-	TRBJ2-7	CASSQDSEQYF	TGTGCCAGCAGCCAAGATTCCGAGCAGTACTTC
TRBV24-1	14	few	TRBD2	TRBJ2-1	CATSAGETYNEQFF	TGTGCCACCTCAGCGGGAGAAACCTACAATGAGCAGTTCTTC
TRBV20-1	15	-	-	TRBJ2-3	CSARDRISTGDTQYF	TGCAGTGCTAGAGATCGAATCTCAACGGGAGATACGCAGTATTTT
TRBV7-2	13	few	-	TRBJ2-3	CASSLKHTDTQYF	TGTGCCAGCAGCTTAAAGCACACAGATACGCAGTATTTT
TRBV29-1	13	-	TRBD1	TRBJ2-3	CSVGGQGPDTQYF	TGCAGCGTTGGGGGACAGGGGCCAGATACGCAGTATTTT
TRBV20-1	14	-	TRBD1	TRBJ1-4	CSARPRQGVEKLFF	TGCAGTGCTAGACCTCGACAGGGAGTTGAAAAACTGTTTTTT
TRBV10-3	15	-	TRBD2	TRBJ2-1	CAISVGTSDYNEQFF	TGTGCCATCAGTGTAGGGACTAGCGACTACAATGAGCAGTTCTTC
TRBV7-2	14	-	-	TRBJ2-1	CASSLGVFGDEQFF	TGTGCCAGCAGCTTAGGGGTCTTTGGGGATGAGCAGTTCTTC
TRBV20-1	14	few	-	TRBJ2-1	CSAGPSVAYNEQFF	TGCAGTGCTGGCCCTAGCGTGGCCTACAATGAGCAGTTCTTC
TRBV29-1	13	-	-	TRBJ1-2	CSVLRTENYGHTF	TGCAGCGTGTTGAGGACAGAAAACTATGGCCACACCTTC
TRBV5-1	16	few	-	TRBJ1-1	CASSGETTAPSTEAFF	TGCGCCAGCAGCGGAGAGACGACAGCCCCGAGCACTGAAGCTTTCTTT
TRBV4-1	15	-	-	TRBJ1-5	CASSQDRRGPQPQHF	TGCGCCAGCAGCCAAGATCGGCGGGGGCCTCAGCCCCAGCATTTT
TRBV2	14	few	-	TRBJ2-3	CASSGRRGGDTQYF	TGTGCCAGCAGCGGGAGAAGAGGCGGAGATACGCAGTATTTT
TRBV6-1	12	-	-	TRBJ1-1	CASRAVGDEAFF	TGTGCCAGCAGAGCGGTGGGCGATGAAGCTTTCTTT
TRBV2	18	few	-	TRBJ2-1	CASRGLGQAFQGYNEQFF	TGTGCCAGCAGGGGACTTGGACAGGCCTTCCAAGGATACAATGAGCAGTTCTTC
TRBV27	15	-	TRBD1	TRBJ2-1	CASSRGQGGYNEQFF	TGTGCCAGCAGTCGCGGACAGGGGGGTTACAATGAGCAGTTCTTC
TRBV5-1	14	few	-	TRBJ1-6	CASSLERRNSPLHF	TGCGCCAGCAGCTTGGAACGGAGAAATTCACCCCTCCACTTT
TRBV20-1	13	-	TRBD1	TRBJ1-5	CSARDRPHQPQHF	TGCAGTGCTAGGGACAGGCCTCATCAGCCCCAGCATTTT
TRBV6-6	12	-	-	TRBJ2-1	CASSYTSDEQFF	TGTGCCAGCAGTTACACAAGCGATGAGCAGTTCTTC
TRBV11-2	14	-	-	TRBJ1-6	CASSPVWANSPLHF	TGTGCCAGCAGCCCCGTATGGGCCAATTCACCCCTCCACTTT
TRBV3-1	14	many	-	TRBJ2-6	CASKGSSGANVLTF	TGTGCCAGCAAAGGGAGCTCTGGGGCCAACGTCCTGACTTTC
TRBV6-6	16	-	-	TRBJ2-7	CASSRSGGPSSYEQYF	TGTGCCAGCAGTCGCTCGGGCGGGCCGAGTTCCTACGAGCAGTACTTC
TRBV9	14	-	-	TRBJ1-3	CASSLEISGNTIYF	TGTGCCAGCAGCCTGGAGATCTCTGGAAACACCATATATTTT
TRBV7-9	14	-	-	TRBJ1-4	CASSLQAPNEKLFF	TGTGCCAGCAGCTTACAGGCACCTAATGAAAAACTGTTTTTT
TRBV12-3/TRBV12-4	12	-	-	TRBJ1-4	CASRATNEKLFF	TGTGCCAGCAGAGCAACTAATGAAAAACTGTTTTTT
TRBV20-1	14	-	TRBD2	TRBJ2-1	CSARASSGRYEQFF	TGCAGTGCTAGAGCAAGTAGCGGGAGGTATGAGCAGTTCTTC
TRBV6-2/TRBV6-3	12	few	-	TRBJ2-7	CASSYPSEEQYF	TGTGCCAGCAGTTACCCATCCGAAGAGCAGTACTTC
TRBV27	16	many	-	TRBJ2-5	CASSPTLTYRYGTQYF	TGTGCCAGCAGCCCCACGTTGACATATCGCTACGGAACCCAGTACTTC
TRBV6-5	14	once	-	TRBJ2-7	CASSRQGSIYEQYF	TGTGCCAGCAGTCGTCAGGGGTCGATCTACGAGCAGTACTTC
TRBV20-1	15	-	-	TRBJ1-3	CSATLRGRSGNTIYF	TGCAGTGCTACGCTCCGGGGCCGCTCTGGAAACACCATATATTTT
TRBV20-1	14	few	-	TRBJ2-7	CSAREVAERGEQYF	TGCAGTGCTAGAGAGGTCGCAGAAAGGGGCGAGCAGTACTTC
TRBV29-1	10	-	-	TRBJ2-1	CSAYWKRQFF	TGCAGCGCGTATTGGAAGAGGCAGTTCTTC